Presented here are 25 T cell receptor beta chains from one specimen sequenced in a study of T-cell reconstitution after alpha-beta-depleted transplantation in children. Preparing the TCRbeta library involved the use of unique molecular identifiers. A single record per CDR3 protein comes from TCRdb applying MiXCR to the PCR reads. The table lists approximately 590,000 distinct CDR3 sequences, over 9.5% of them singletons. Sequencing was performed on PBMCs from the stem cell graft donor, taken from the stem cell graft. Receptor source: a human donor who donated a stem cell graft to a child with acute myeloid leukemia.

In this sample, this clonotype turned up many times. J is TRBJ1-3 and V is TRBV7-9, with D unresolved. Germline V CDR1 and CDR2: SEHNR, FQNEAQ (reference sequence). The V end lost 1 base, the J end lost 0 bases, and 4 bases lay between the germline ends. There are 14 residues in the CDR3. The CDR3: CASSLGPSGNTIYF. CDR3 bases: TGTGCCAGCAGCTTAGGCCCCTCTGGAAACACCATATATTTT.

This sequence joins TRBV5-1 and TRBJ2-2; TRBD2 aligns across 10 bases. V shed 0 bases and J 9 bases; nucleotides not matched to a gene: 8. Germline V CDR1 and CDR2: SGHRS, YFSETQ. The CDR3 covers 16 residues. CDR3 bases: TGCGCCAGCAGCTTGGTTTCGCTAGCGGGAGCAAGGGAGCTGTTTTTT. It is translated as CASSLVSLAGARELFF.

This clonotype was recorded at least ten times. This rearrangement joins TRBV4-1 to TRBJ2-1; 7 nucleotides align to TRBD2. Germline V gene data show CDR1 as MGHRA and CDR2 as YSYEKL. This CDR3 comprises 16 residues. V shed 0 bases and J 4 bases; nucleotides not matched to a gene: 6. The CDR3 loop is CASSQEGSGAYNEQFF. The CDR3 DNA reads TGCGCCAGCAGCCAAGAAGGGAGCGGGGCATACAATGAGCAGTTCTTC.

The rearrangement uses TRBV18 and TRBJ2-2; weak D call: TRBD1 (5 bases). The CDR3 consists of 14 residues. Trimming removed 3 bases from V and 2 bases from J, with 7 bases in between. Germline CDR1 reads KGHSH; CDR2 reads LQKENI. The CDR3 sequence: CASSPTVNTGELFF. Here the CDR3 DNA reads TGTGCCAGCTCACCGACAGTAAACACCGGGGAGCTGTTTTTT.

The chain employs TRBV20-1 and TRBJ2-6; D remains unclear. The CDR3 has 12 amino acids. Germline lookup yields CDR1 DFQATT and CDR2 SNEGSKA (reference sequence). Trimming shortened V by 4 bases and J by 13 bases, and 14 bases separated the two germline ends. CDR3 region: CSAIPVGTVLTF. For the CDR3, the DNA is TGCAGTGCTATACCAGTCGGAACTGTCCTGACTTTC.

This clonotype appeared many times. The chain uses TRBV20-1 and TRBJ2-5; 8 bases agree with TRBD2. Germline V lookup: CDR1 DFQATT, CDR2 SNEGSKA (reference sequence). There are 14 residues in the CDR3. Trimming at V came to 2 bases and at J to 5 bases, leaving 7 bases not matched to a gene. CDR3 nucleotides: TGCAGTGCTAGATCTTTAGCGGGAATTGAGACCCAGTACTTC. Residues: CSARSLAGIETQYF.

This clonotype was seen more than once but under ten times. J is TRBJ2-2 and V is TRBV15; D not resolved. Trimming stripped 9 bases from V and 5 bases from J, with 19 bases between. CDR1 LNHNV and CDR2 YYDKDF come from the germline V gene (reference sequence). The CDR3 is made up of 15 amino acids. The CDR3 bases are TGTGCCACGAGTAAGACCCCATCCGGTACCGGGGAGCTGTTTTTT. Amino acid sequence: CATSKTPSGTGELFF.

The genes are TRBV28 and TRBJ1-3; D remains ambiguous. This CDR3 comprises 17 residues. Per germline, CDR1 MDHEN and CDR2 SYDVKM. The V end lost 4 bases, the J end lost 0 bases, and 16 bases lay between the germline ends. In nucleotides, the CDR3 is TGTGCCAGCAGTTATAGTAGGAGGAGCAGCTCTGGAAACACCATATATTTT. Its translation: CASSYSRRSSSGNTIYF. Full variable domain (remainder filled in from reference TRBV28 and TRBJ1-3): DVKVTQSSRYLVKRTGEKVFLECVQDMDHENMFWYRQDPGLGLRLIYFSYDVKMKEKGDIPEGYSVSREKKERFSLILESASTNQTSMYLCASSYSRRSSSGNTIYFGEGSWLTVV.

This clonotype was observed a few times. The rearrangement links TRBV28 to TRBJ2-7; D is ambiguous. Germline V lookup: CDR1 MDHEN, CDR2 SYDVKM. This CDR3 is built from 12 residues. The V end lost 6 bases, the J end lost 6 bases, and 12 bases lay between the germline ends. CDR3 DNA sequence: TGTGCCAGCAGCTCGGCCGGGTCCGAGCAGTACTTC. Protein: CASSSAGSEQYF.

This clonotype appeared a few times. The genes are TRBV11-2 and TRBJ2-1; D gene uncertain. The CDR3 runs 18 residues. Germline V CDR1 and CDR2: SGHAT, FQNNGV. The V end lost 6 bases, the J end lost 0 bases, and 21 bases lay between the germline ends. CDR3: CASRKHPEHDRSYNEQFF. DNA for the CDR3: TGTGCCAGCAGAAAACACCCGGAGCATGATCGCTCCTACAATGAGCAGTTCTTC. Looking up the rest from reference TRBV11-2 and TRBJ2-1 gives the full variable domain: EAGVAQSPRYKIIEKRQSVAFWCNPISGHATLYWYQQILGQGPKLLIQFQNNGVVDDSQLPKDRFSAERLKGVDSTLKIQPAKLEDSAVYLCASRKHPEHDRSYNEQFFGPGTRLTVL.

This clonotype was seen at least ten times. The chain is built from TRBV20-1 and TRBJ2-1, with D unclear. Germline CDR1 reads DFQATT; CDR2 reads SNEGSKA (reference sequence). V was clipped by 1 base and J by 6 bases, with 7 bases between them. The CDR3 loop spans 12 amino acids. The CDR3: CSARVASNEQFF. The CDR3 coding sequence is TGCAGTGCTAGAGTGGCGTCCAATGAGCAGTTCTTC.

This clonotype was found many times. The V and J genes are TRBV9 and TRBJ1-1; D not resolved. The length of the CDR3 is 14 residues. The V end lost 1 base, the J end lost 4 bases, and 11 bases lay between the germline ends. The germline V gene encodes CDR1 SGDLS and CDR2 YYNGEE. The CDR3 nucleotides read TGTGCCAGCAGCGTAAACTTCGGAGGCACTGAAGCTTTCTTT. This translates into CASSVNFGGTEAFF. The entire variable domain, with the rest obtained from reference TRBV9 and TRBJ1-1, is as follows: DSGVTQTPKHLITATGQRVTLRCSPRSGDLSVYWYQQSLDQGLQFLIQYYNGEERAKGNILERFSAQQFPDLHSELNLSSLELGDSALYFCASSVNFGGTEAFFGQGTRLTVV.

This clonotype was seen a few times. The chain joins TRBV5-1 to TRBJ2-3, with D perhaps matching TRBD1 (6 bases). The CDR3 extends over 16 amino acids. V was pared by 3 bases and J by 0 bases, with 14 bases between. Germline lookup yields CDR1 SGHRS and CDR2 YFSETQ. CDR3 region: CASSSAWGPSTDTQYF. CDR3 DNA: TGCGCCAGCAGCTCTGCGTGGGGGCCCAGCACAGATACGCAGTATTTT.

A few counts support this clonotype. The V and J genes are TRBV11-2 and TRBJ2-2, with 11 bases aligning to TRBD2. Germline V gene sequence: CDR1 SGHAT, CDR2 FQNNGV. J lost 7 bases, V lost 5 bases, and 9 bases had no gene match. CDR3 length: 16 residues. CDR3 DNA: TGTGCCAGCAGCCTTAGGGGGACTAGCGGAATCGGGGAGCTGTTTTTT. Its protein is CASSLRGTSGIGELFF.

This chain uses TRBV28 with TRBJ2-5, with D unclear. This CDR3 spans 10 amino acids. V was trimmed by 10 bases and J by 2 bases, leaving 5 bases between them. Per germline, CDR1 MDHEN and CDR2 SYDVKM. CDR3 nucleotides: TGTGCCACCTTACAAGAGACCCAGTACTTC. Translating it yields CATLQETQYF.

This clonotype was seen ten or more times. V gene TRBV20-1 combines with J gene TRBJ1-1; weak D call: TRBD1 (5 bases). The germline gives CDR1 DFQATT, CDR2 SNEGSKA (reference sequence). Trimming removed 1 base from V and 1 base from J, with 13 bases in between. The CDR3 loop spans 15 amino acids. The CDR3 DNA reads as TGCAGTGCTAGAGGATCCAGGGATAGGAACACTGAAGCTTTCTTT. As protein: CSARGSRDRNTEAFF.

V and J are TRBV27 and TRBJ2-7; tentative D call: TRBD1 (6 bases). There are 16 residues in the CDR3. Trimming removed 8 bases from V and 4 bases from J, with 24 bases in between. Germline V gives CDR1 MNHEY, CDR2 SMNVEV (reference sequence). The CDR3 DNA reads as TGTGCCAGCCGAAATCAGGGATTCCACAGGGATTACGAGCAGTACTTC. Amino acid sequence: CASRNQGFHRDYEQYF.

This rearrangement joins TRBV4-3 to TRBJ2-1; TRBD1 agrees at 8 bases. Germline lookup yields CDR1 LGHNA and CDR2 YSLEER. There are 14 residues in the CDR3. V trimming: 5 bases; J trimming: 6 bases; junction bases outside the gene matches: 6. CDR3 DNA: TGCGCCAGCAGCGAAGCAGGGGGCGGCAATGAGCAGTTCTTC. As protein: CASSEAGGGNEQFF.

The chain carries TRBV24-1 and TRBJ2-1; 8 bases match TRBD2. This CDR3 comprises 14 residues. Germline CDR1 is KGHDR and CDR2 is SFDVKD. V dropped 5 bases and J dropped 4; count of bases not matched to a gene: 3. CDR3 residues: CATSGRLAYNEQFF. The CDR3 DNA reads TGTGCCACCAGTGGCCGACTAGCGTACAATGAGCAGTTCTTC.

This clonotype was counted only a few times. V gene TRBV4-2 combines with J gene TRBJ2-3; 11 nucleotides align to TRBD2. The germline V gene has CDR1 LGHNA and CDR2 YNFKEQ. Losses at the gene ends were 1 base for V and 4 bases for J; bases not matched to a gene: 13. CDR3 size: 19 residues. CDR3 residues: CASSQASHGSGRGADTQYF. The CDR3 DNA reads as TGTGCCAGCAGCCAAGCCTCTCATGGTAGCGGGAGGGGAGCAGATACGCAGTATTTT.

CDR3: CASSPLAPRSDEQFF. CDR3 nucleotide sequence: TGTGCCAGCAGCCCTCTAGCGCCTCGTTCCGATGAGCAGTTCTTC. The rearrangement links TRBV7-3 to TRBJ2-1, with D maybe TRBD2 (6 bases). V lost 5 bases, J lost 8 bases, and 19 bases lay in between. The germline V gene encodes CDR1 SGHTA and CDR2 FQGTGA. The CDR3 loop spans 15 amino acids.

The sample holds a few counts of this clonotype. Germline and junction disagree at one end, which may indicate a read error. The DNA of the CDR3 is TGTGCCAGCAGCCCTAGCGGGAGCAGAGATACGCAGTATTTT. This sequence encodes CASSPSGSRDTQYF. The chain employs TRBV11-2 and TRBJ2-3; 10 bases fit TRBD2. Germline CDR1 reads SGHAT; CDR2 reads FQNNGV. The CDR3 sequence is 14 residues long.

This clonotype was detected only a few times. The chain couples TRBV29-1 to TRBJ1-4; tentatively, D is TRBD1 (6 bases). Trimming removed 5 bases from V and 8 bases from J, with 15 bases in between. Germline-derived CDR1 and CDR2 are SQVTM and ANQGSEA. This CDR3 contains 13 residues. CDR3 DNA sequence: TGCAGCGTTAGAGGGACACCCTCCGAAAAACTGTTTTTT. It is translated as CSVRGTPSEKLFF.

The table lists this clonotype with a few counts. The chain is built from TRBV9 and TRBJ2-5; D is possibly TRBD2 (6 bases). The CDR3 contains 16 residues. V was shortened by 0 bases and J by 5 bases, with 17 bases between the two germline ends. The germline gives CDR1 SGDLS, CDR2 YYNGEE. This CDR3 is CASSVESGSAWETQYF. In DNA, the CDR3 is TGTGCCAGCAGCGTAGAAAGCGGGTCGGCCTGGGAGACCCAGTACTTC.

This clonotype has ten or more counts. The chain combines TRBV10-3 with TRBJ2-2, with TRBD2 matching 11 bases. Germline CDR1 ENHRY, CDR2 SYGVKD. The CDR3 is 15 amino acids. After removal of 6 bases from V and 6 bases from J, the junction contained 6 bases not matched to a gene. The CDR3 DNA sequence: TGTGCCATCAGGGCTAGCGGGAGGCTTCCCGGGGAGCTGTTTTTT. It yields the protein CAIRASGRLPGELFF.